This T cell receptor beta chain was documented in a study of radiotherapy plus CTLA-4 blockade in lung cancer. Study findings and constraints: Blood-borne expansion of tumor-derived TCR clones followed radiotherapy plus ipilimumab.

As to this clone: Its cognate antigen is unknown.

Germline V gives CDR1 SGHAT, CDR2 FQNNGV. Trimming left V 1 base short and J 4 bases short, with 10 bases between. This CDR3 comprises 14 residues. This table comes from immunoSEQ multiplex PCR, and its TCRdb copy is limited to in-frame clones, with some not included. The sample has approximately 49,000 clones; 80% to 90% are singletons. The gene calls are TRBV11-2 and TRBJ2-5; D may be TRBD2 (5 bases). The receptor comes from a human donor with non-small cell lung cancer whose response to radiotherapy plus ipilimumab could not be evaluated. The sample here was peripheral blood, taken from a patient treated with radiotherapy plus ipilimumab. In nucleotides, the CDR3 is TGTGCCAGCAGCTTAGTGAGGGCAGGAGAGACCCAGTACTTC. Amino acids: CASSLVRAGETQYF.